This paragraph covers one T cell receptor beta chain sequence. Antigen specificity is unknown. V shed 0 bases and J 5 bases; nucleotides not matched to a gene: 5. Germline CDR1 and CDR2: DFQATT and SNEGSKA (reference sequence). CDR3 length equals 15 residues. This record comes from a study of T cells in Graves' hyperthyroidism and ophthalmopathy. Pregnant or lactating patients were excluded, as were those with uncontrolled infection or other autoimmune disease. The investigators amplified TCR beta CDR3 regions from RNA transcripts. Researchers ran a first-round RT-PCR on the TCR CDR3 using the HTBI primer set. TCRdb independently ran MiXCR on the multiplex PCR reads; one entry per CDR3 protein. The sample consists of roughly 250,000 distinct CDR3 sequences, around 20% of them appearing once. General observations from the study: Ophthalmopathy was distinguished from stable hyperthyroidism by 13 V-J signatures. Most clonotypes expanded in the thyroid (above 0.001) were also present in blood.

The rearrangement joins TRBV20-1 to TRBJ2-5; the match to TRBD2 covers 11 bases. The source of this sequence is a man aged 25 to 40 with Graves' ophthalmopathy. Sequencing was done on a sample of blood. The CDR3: CSARDRVAGGETQYF. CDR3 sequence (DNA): TGCAGTGCTAGAGATCGGGTAGCGGGAGGGGAGACCCAGTACTTC.